Described below is a single T cell receptor beta chain sequence and its context. Its specificity is unknown. Germline V gene data show CDR1 as LNHDA and CDR2 as SQIVND (reference sequence). This CDR3 contains 14 residues. J was trimmed by 5 bases and V by 5 bases; bases with no gene match: 7. The protocol was immunoSEQ multiplex PCR, while the TCRdb copy is restricted to in-frame clones and leaves out a portion. The sample records about 130,000 clones, approximately 92% being singletons. The entry originates in a study of graft-versus-host responses after intestinal transplantation. Whole-study findings and limits: Detected in recipient marrow were GvH clones, some of which were first observed in ileum or blood.

The chain employs TRBV19 and TRBJ2-5; 8 bases are shared with TRBD2. Sample: unstimulated CD4+ T cells sorted from spleen or lymph node cells, taken before intestinal transplant. This clonotype originated in a human donor who received an intestinal transplant. The CDR3 here is CASSRQLAGETQYF. Here the CDR3 DNA reads TGTGCCAGTAGTCGACAGTTAGCGGGGGAGACCCAGTACTTC. Combining the CDR3 with reference TRBV19 and TRBJ2-5 gives the whole variable domain DGGITQSPKYLFRKEGQNVTLSCEQNLNHDAMYWYRQDPGQGLRLIYYSQIVNDFQKGDIAEGYSVSREKKESFPLTVTSAQKNPTAFYLCASSRQLAGETQYFGPGTRLLVL.